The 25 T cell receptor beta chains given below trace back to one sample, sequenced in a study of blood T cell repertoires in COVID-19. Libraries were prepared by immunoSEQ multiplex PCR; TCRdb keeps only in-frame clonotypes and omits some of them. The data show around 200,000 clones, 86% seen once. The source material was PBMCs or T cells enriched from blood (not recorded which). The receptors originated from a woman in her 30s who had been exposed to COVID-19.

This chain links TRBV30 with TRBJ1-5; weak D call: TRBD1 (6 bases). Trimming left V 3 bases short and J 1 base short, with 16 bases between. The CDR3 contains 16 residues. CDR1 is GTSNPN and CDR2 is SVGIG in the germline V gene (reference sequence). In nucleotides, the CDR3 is TGTGCCTGGAGGTCCCCGGGGGGCTGGAGCAATCAGCCCCAGCATTTT. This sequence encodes CAWRSPGGWSNQPQHF. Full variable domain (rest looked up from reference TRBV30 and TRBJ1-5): SQTIHQWPATLVQPVGSPLSLECTVEGTSNPNLYWYRQAAGRGLQLLFYSVGIGQISSEVPQNLSASRPQDRQFILSSKKLLLSDSGFYLCAWRSPGGWSNQPQHFGDGTRLSIL.

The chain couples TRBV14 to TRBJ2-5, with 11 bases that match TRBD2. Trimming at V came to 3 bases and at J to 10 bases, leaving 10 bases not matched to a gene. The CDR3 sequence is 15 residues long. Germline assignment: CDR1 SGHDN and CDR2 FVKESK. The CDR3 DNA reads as TGTGCCAGCAGCCACTTACTAGCGGGGGCTGGGGGCCAGTACTTC. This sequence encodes CASSHLLAGAGGQYF.

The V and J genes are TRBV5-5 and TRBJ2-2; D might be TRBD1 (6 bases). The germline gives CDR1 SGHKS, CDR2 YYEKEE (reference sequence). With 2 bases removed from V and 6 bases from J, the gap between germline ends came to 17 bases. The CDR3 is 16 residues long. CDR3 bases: TGTGCCAGCAGCTTTTCGGCAGGGGAGCGATCCGGGGAGCTGTTTTTT. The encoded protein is CASSFSAGERSGELFF.

CDR3 coding DNA: TGCGCCAGCAGCCAAGATGGACGAGACAGTAACACTGAAGCTTTCTTT. Its protein is CASSQDGRDSNTEAFF. The chain employs TRBV4-1 and TRBJ1-1; tentative D call: TRBD1 (5 bases). With 0 bases removed from V and 2 bases from J, the gap between germline ends came to 13 bases. This CDR3 region has 16 residues. Germline V gives CDR1 MGHRA, CDR2 YSYEKL.

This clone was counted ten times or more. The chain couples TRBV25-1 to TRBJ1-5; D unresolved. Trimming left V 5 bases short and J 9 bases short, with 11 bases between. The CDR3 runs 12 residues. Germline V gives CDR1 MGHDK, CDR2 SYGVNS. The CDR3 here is CASSLGGGPQHF. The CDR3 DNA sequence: TGTGCCAGCAGTCTTGGAGGAGGGCCCCAGCATTTT. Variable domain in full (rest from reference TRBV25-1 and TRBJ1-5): EADIYQTPRYLVIGTGKKITLECSQTMGHDKMYWYQQDPGMELHLIHYSYGVNSTEKGDLSSESTVSRIRTEHFPLTLESARPSHTSQYLCASSLGGGPQHFGDGTRLSIL.

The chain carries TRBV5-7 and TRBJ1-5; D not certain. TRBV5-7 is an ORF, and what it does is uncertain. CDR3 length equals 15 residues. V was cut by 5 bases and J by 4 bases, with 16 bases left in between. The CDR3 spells CASRSGDPGNQPQHF. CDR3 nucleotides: TGTGCCAGCAGATCAGGCGACCCCGGTAATCAGCCCCAGCATTTT.

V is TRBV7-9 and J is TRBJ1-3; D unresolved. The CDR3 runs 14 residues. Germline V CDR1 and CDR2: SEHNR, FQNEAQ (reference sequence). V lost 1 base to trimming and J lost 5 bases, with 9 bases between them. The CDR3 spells CASSLGSVRNTIYF. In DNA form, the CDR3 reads TGTGCCAGCAGCTTAGGGAGTGTGCGAAACACCATATATTTT.

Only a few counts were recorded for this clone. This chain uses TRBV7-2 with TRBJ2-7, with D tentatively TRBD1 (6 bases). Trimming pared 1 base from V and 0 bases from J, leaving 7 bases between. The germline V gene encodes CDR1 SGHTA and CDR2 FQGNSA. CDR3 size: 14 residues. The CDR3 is CASSLEGGSYEQYF. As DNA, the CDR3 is TGTGCCAGCAGCTTAGAAGGGGGCTCCTACGAGCAGTACTTC.

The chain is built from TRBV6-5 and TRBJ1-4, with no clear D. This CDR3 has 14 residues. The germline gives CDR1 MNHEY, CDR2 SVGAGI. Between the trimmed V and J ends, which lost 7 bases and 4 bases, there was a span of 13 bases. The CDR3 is CASMFIGGNEKLFF. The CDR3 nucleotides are TGTGCCAGCATGTTTATCGGCGGTAATGAAAAACTGTTTTTT.

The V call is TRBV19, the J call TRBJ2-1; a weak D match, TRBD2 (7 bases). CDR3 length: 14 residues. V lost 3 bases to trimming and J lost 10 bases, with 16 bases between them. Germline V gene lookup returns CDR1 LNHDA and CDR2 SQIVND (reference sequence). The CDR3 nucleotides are TGTGCCAGTAGTATTCAGGGGTCCGGGGGGGAGCAGTTCTTC. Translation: CASSIQGSGGEQFF.

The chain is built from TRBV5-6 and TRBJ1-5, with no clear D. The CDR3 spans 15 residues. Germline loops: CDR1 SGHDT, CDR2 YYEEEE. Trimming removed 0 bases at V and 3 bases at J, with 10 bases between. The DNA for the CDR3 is TGTGCCAGCAGCTTGGGAGGGTCCCACAATCAGCCCCAGCATTTT. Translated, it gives CASSLGGSHNQPQHF.

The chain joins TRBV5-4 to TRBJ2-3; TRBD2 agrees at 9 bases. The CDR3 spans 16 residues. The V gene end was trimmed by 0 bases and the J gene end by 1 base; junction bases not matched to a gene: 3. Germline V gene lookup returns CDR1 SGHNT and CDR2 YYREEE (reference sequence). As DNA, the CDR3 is TGTGCCAGCAGCTTGGGACTAGCGGTACGCACAGATACGCAGTATTTT. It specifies CASSLGLAVRTDTQYF.

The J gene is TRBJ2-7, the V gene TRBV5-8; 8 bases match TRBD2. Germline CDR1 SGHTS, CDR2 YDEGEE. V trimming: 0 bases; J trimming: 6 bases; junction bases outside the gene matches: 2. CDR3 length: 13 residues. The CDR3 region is CASSLEREGEQYF. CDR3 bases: TGTGCCAGCAGCTTGGAACGGGAGGGCGAGCAGTACTTC.

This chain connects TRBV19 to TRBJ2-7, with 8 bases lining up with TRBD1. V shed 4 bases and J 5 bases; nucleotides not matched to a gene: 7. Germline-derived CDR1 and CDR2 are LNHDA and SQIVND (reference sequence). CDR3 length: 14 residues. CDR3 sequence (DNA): TGTGCCAGTAGTACCGGACAGGGCACCCACGAGCAGTACTTC. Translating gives CASSTGQGTHEQYF.

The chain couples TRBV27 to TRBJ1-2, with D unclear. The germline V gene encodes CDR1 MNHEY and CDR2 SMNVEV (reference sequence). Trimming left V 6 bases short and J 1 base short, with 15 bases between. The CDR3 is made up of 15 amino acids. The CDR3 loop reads CASSSFGLINYGYTF. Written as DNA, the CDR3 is TGTGCCAGCAGCTCTTTCGGACTCATTAACTATGGCTACACCTTC.

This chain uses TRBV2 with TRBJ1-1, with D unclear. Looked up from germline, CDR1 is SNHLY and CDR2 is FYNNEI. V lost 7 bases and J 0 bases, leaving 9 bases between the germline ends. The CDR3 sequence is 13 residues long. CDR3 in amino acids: CASKEGVNTEAFF. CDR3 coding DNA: TGTGCCAGCAAAGAGGGAGTGAACACTGAAGCTTTCTTT.

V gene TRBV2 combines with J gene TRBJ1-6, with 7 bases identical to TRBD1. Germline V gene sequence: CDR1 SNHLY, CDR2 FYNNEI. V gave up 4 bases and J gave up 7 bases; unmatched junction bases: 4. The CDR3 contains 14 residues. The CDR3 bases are TGTGCCAGCAGTGTCCGGGACAGAAATTCACCCCTCCACTTT. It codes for CASSVRDRNSPLHF. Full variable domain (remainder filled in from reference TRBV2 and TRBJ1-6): EPEVTQTPSHQVTQMGQEVILRCVPISNHLYFYWYRQILGQKVEFLVSFYNNEISEKSEIFDDQFSVERPDGSNFTLKIRSTKLEDSAMYFCASSVRDRNSPLHFGNGTRLTVT.

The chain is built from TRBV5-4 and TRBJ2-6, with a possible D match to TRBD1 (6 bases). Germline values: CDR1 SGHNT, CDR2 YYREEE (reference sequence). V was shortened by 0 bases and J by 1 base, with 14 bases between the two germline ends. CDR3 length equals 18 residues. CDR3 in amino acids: CASSLDRDTASGANVLTF. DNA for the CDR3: TGTGCCAGCAGCTTGGACCGGGACACTGCTTCTGGGGCCAACGTCCTGACTTTC.

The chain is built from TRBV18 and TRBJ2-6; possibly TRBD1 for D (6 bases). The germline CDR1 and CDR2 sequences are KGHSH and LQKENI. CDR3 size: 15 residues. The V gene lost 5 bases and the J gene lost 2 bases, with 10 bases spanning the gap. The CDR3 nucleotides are TGTGCCAGCTCAATCAGGGGAACTGGGGCCAACGTCCTGACTTTC. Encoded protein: CASSIRGTGANVLTF. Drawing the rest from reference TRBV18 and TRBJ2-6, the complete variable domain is NAGVMQNPRHLVRRRGQEARLRCSPMKGHSHVYWYRQLPEEGLKFMVYLQKENIIDESGMPKERFSAEFPKEGPSILRIQQVVRGDSAAYFCASSIRGTGANVLTFGAGSRLTVL.

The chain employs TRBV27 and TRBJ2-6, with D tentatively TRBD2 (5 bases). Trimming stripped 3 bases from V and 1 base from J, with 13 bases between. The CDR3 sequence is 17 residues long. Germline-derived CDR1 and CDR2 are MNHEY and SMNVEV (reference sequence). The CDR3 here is CASSLAGEGSGANVLTF. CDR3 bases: TGTGCCAGCAGTTTGGCCGGCGAGGGATCTGGGGCCAACGTCCTGACTTTC.

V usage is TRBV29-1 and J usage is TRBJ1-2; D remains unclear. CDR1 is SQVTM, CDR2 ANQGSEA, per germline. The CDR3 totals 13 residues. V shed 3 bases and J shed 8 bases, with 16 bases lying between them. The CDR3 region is CSVEYSRPGGYTF. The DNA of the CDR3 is TGCAGCGTTGAGTACAGCCGTCCGGGAGGCTACACCTTC.

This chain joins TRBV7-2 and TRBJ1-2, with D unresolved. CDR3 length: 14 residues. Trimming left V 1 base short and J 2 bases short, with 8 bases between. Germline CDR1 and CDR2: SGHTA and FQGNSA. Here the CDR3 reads CASSLESSNYGYTF. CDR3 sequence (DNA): TGTGCCAGCAGCTTAGAGAGTTCCAACTATGGCTACACCTTC. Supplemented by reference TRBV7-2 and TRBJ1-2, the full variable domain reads GAGVSQSPSNKVTEKGKDVELRCDPISGHTALYWYRQSLGQGLEFLIYFQGNSAPDKSGLPSDRFSAERTGGSVSTLTIQRTQQEDSAVYLCASSLESSNYGYTFGSGTRLTVV.

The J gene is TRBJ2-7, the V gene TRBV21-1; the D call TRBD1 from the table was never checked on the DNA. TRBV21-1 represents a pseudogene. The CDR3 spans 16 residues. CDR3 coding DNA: TGTGCCAGCAGCAATATCCCTCCAGATCCCCACTACGAGCAGTACTTC. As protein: CASSNIPPDPHYEQYF.

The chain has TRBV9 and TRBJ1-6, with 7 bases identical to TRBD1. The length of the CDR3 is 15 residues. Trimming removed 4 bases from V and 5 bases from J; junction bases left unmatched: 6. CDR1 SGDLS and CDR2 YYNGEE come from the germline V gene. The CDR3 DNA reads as TGTGCCAGCAGCATCACCGGGACAGATAATTCACCCCTCCACTTT. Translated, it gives CASSITGTDNSPLHF.

CDR3 region: CASSYQGAGYGYTF. Written as DNA, the CDR3 is TGTGCCAGCAGTTACCAGGGGGCAGGGTATGGCTACACCTTC. The chain is built from TRBV6-5 and TRBJ1-2, with 8 bases fitting TRBD1. This CDR3 contains 14 residues. Germline assignment: CDR1 MNHEY and CDR2 SVGAGI. Germline trimming cut 2 bases from V and 5 bases from J; bases unmatched to any gene: 4.